The entry below gives a single T cell receptor beta chain sequence along with its context. The sample is drawn from a study of blood T cell repertoires in COVID-19. About the study: PBMCs, B-cell-depleted T cells, or T cells provided the cDNA or gDNA that made up the material.

The assay was immunoSEQ multiplex PCR, and TCRdb's table has in-frame clones only and misses some. In the table there are a few hundred thousand clones, nearly 90% of which are singletons. The CDR3 sequence is 12 residues long. Germline-derived CDR1 and CDR2 are ENHRY and SYGVKD. Germline trimming cut 6 bases from V and 9 bases from J; bases unmatched to any gene: 5. Sequences were obtained from peripheral blood. The V call is TRBV10-3, the J call TRBJ2-1; TRBD2 agrees at 7 bases. This receptor was obtained from a woman between 40 and 50 years old who had recovered from COVID-19. CDR3 amino acids: CAIRAGDLEQFF. In DNA, the CDR3 is TGTGCCATCAGGGCGGGAGATCTTGAGCAGTTCTTC.